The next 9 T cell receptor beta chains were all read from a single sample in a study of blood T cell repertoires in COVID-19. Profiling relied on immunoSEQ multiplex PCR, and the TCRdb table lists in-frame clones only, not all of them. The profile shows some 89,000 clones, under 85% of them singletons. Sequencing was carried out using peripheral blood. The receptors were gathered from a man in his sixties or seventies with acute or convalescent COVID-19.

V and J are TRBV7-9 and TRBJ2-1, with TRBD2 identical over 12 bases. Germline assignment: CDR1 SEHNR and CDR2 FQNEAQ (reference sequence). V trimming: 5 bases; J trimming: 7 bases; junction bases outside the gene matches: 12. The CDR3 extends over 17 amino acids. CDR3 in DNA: TGTGCCAGCAGCGCGGACCTAGCGGGGGGGCTTTTTAATGAGCAGTTCTTC. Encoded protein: CASSADLAGGLFNEQFF.

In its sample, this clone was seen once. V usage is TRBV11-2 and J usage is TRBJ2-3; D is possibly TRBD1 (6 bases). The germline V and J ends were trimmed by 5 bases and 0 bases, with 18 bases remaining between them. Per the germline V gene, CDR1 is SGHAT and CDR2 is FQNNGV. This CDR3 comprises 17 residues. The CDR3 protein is CASSRTYRAWSTDTQYF. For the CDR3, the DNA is TGTGCCAGCAGCCGAACATACAGGGCGTGGAGCACAGATACGCAGTATTTT.

The CDR3 here is CASSPRVRDTEAFF. In nucleotides, the CDR3 is TGCGCCAGCAGTCCCAGGGTAAGGGACACTGAAGCTTTCTTT. V is TRBV5-1 and J is TRBJ1-1; possibly TRBD1 for D (5 bases). The CDR3 contains 14 residues. Trimming pared 5 bases from V and 3 bases from J, leaving 14 bases between. Germline-derived CDR1 and CDR2 are SGHRS and YFSETQ.

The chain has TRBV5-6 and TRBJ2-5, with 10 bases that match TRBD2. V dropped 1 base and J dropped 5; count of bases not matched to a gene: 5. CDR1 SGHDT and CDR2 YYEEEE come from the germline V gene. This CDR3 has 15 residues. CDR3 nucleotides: TGTGCCAGCAGCTTGACAGCGGGGGGGCGGGAGACCCAGTACTTC. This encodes CASSLTAGGRETQYF.

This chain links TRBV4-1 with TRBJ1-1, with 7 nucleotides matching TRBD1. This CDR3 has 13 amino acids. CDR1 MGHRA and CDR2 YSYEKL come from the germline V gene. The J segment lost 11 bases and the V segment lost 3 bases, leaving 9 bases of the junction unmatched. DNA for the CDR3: TGCGCCAGCAGCCAGACTAGACAGGGATGGGCTTTCTTT. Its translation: CASSQTRQGWAFF.

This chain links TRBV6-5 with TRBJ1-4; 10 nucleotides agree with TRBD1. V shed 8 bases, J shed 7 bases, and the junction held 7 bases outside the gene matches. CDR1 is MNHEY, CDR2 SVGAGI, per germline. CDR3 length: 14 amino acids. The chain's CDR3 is CASGGQGLSEKLFF. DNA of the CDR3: TGTGCCAGCGGGGGACAGGGGTTAAGTGAAAAACTGTTTTTT.

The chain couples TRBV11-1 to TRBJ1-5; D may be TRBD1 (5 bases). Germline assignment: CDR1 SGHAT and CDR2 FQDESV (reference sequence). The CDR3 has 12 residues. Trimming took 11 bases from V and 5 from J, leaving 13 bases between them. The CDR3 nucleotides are TGTGCCGGGATGATCAGGGATCAGCCCCAGCATTTT. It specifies CAGMIRDQPQHF.

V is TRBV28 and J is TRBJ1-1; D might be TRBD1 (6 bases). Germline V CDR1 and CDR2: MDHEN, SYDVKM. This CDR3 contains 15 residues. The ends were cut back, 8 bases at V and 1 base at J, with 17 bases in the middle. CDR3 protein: CASAGGRGWNTEAFF. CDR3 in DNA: TGTGCCAGCGCGGGGGGCAGGGGCTGGAACACTGAAGCTTTCTTT.

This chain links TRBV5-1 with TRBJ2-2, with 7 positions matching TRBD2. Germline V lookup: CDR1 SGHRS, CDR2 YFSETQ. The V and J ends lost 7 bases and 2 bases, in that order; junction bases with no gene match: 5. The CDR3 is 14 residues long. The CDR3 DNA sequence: TGCGCCAGCCGGGGACTACTTAACACCGGGGAGCTGTTTTTT. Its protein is CASRGLLNTGELFF.